This T cell receptor beta chain originates from a study of T-cell memory formation after mild COVID-19. Study-level background: Among the donors, TCR clusters were largely specific to each donor.

Germline V gene data show CDR1 as ENHRY and CDR2 as SYGVKD. The CDR3 extends over 17 amino acids. Trimming at V came to 4 bases and at J to 5 bases, leaving 15 bases not matched to a gene. MiXCR, run by TCRdb on the 5' RACE reads, gives a single entry per CDR3 protein. The table has approximately 350,000 distinct CDR3 sequences, around 15% seen once; the top ten hold 22%. Input material: PBMCs or a T cell subset sorted from them (not recorded which). The chain combines TRBV10-3 with TRBJ1-1, with 8 bases identical to TRBD1. This sequence was found in a man aged 18 to 29 who had mild COVID-19 (a few samples of this study predate the infection). Cell type and time point are not known. CDR3 coding DNA: TGTGCCATCAGTGGAGATGAGCAGGGGGCTAGTAGAACTGAAGCTTTCTTT. It is translated as CAISGDEQGASRTEAFF.